The source of this TCR beta chain is a study of shared clonotypes between healthy human individuals. Some clones are missing from TCRdb's copy, which holds only in-frame ones; the method was immunoSEQ multiplex PCR. This table holds fewer than 2.5 million clones, 93% found once. V was clipped by 4 bases and J by 0 bases, with 13 bases between them. In germline, CDR1 is SGHDN, CDR2 FVKESK. CDR3 size: 16 residues. Healthy HIV-negative adults without recent acute infections or vaccinations served as donors. The V gene is TRBV14, the J gene TRBJ1-3; unclear D gene. The sequencing sample was made of naive CD4+ T cells from PBMCs. Documented subset: CD45RA+ positively selected. The clonotype originates from a young man in good health. Some clones in this sample may be carry-over from other donors' samples. The CDR3, as DNA: TGTGCCAGCAGCCTTGGTAGGATAGGCTCTGGAAACACCATATATTTT. This encodes CASSLGRIGSGNTIYF.